The 24 T cell receptor beta chains presented below share a single source sample, sequenced in a study of blood T cell repertoires in COVID-19. Generated by immunoSEQ multiplex PCR, the TCRdb table keeps only in-frame clones and is missing some. This table holds roughly 190,000 clones, around four fifths found once. Sequencing input: peripheral blood. All receptors come from a man aged 30-40 years with active or convalescent COVID-19.

This chain joins TRBV3-1 (or the pseudogene TRBV3-2) and TRBJ1-3; 7 bases fit TRBD1. CDR1 is LGHDT and CDR2 is YNNKEL in the germline V gene (reference sequence). The V segment lost 4 bases and the J segment 2 bases; nucleotides outside the gene matches: 5. There are 15 residues in the CDR3. For the CDR3, the DNA is TGTGCCAGCAGCCGCCACAGGGGAGCTGGAAACACCATATATTTT. Translating it yields CASSRHRGAGNTIYF.

The CDR3 protein is CASSILPTSGRNYNEQFF. Written as DNA, the CDR3 is TGTGCCAGCAGCATCCTACCGACTAGCGGGAGAAACTACAATGAGCAGTTCTTC. J is TRBJ2-1 and V is TRBV3-1 (or the pseudogene TRBV3-2), with 12 bases matching TRBD2. V was pared by 5 bases and J by 3 bases, with 11 bases of the junction left unmatched. The CDR3 sequence is 18 residues long. Germline V gives CDR1 LGHDT, CDR2 YNNKEL (reference sequence).

This clone was found a few times. This chain links TRBV7-8 with TRBJ2-3; 10 positions agree with TRBD2. Germline V gene data show CDR1 as SGHVS and CDR2 as FQNEAQ. The CDR3 is 15 amino acids. The ends lost 4 bases at V and 10 bases at J; junction bases unmatched: 11. The CDR3 region is CASSSGTSAFAPQYF. As DNA, the CDR3 is TGTGCCAGCAGCTCCGGGACTAGCGCATTTGCACCGCAGTATTTT.

DNA of the CDR3: TGTGCCAGCAGGACCTCGGGGGGCGACTATGGCTACACCTTC. It codes for CASRTSGGDYGYTF. The V and J genes are TRBV28 and TRBJ1-2, with D perhaps matching TRBD1 (6 bases). The CDR3 consists of 14 residues. CDR1 and CDR2 (germline): MDHEN, SYDVKM. With 6 bases removed from V and 3 bases from J, the gap between germline ends came to 14 bases.

The chain links TRBV4-1 to TRBJ1-5; 7 bases are shared with TRBD1. V trimming: 1 base; J trimming: 0 bases; junction bases outside the gene matches: 9. Looked up from germline, CDR1 is MGHRA and CDR2 is YSYEKL. This CDR3 has 18 amino acids. The CDR3 region has the DNA TGCGCCAGCAGCCAAGGTCCGGGACAGACCTATAGCAATCAGCCCCAGCATTTT. Amino acids: CASSQGPGQTYSNQPQHF.

This clone was picked up a small number of times. This chain joins TRBV3-1 (or the pseudogene TRBV3-2) and TRBJ1-2; perhaps TRBD1 as D (5 bases). Trimming took 0 bases from V and 11 from J, leaving 13 bases between them. The V gene's germline CDR1 is LGHDT and CDR2 YNNKEL (reference sequence). There are 13 residues in the CDR3. CDR3 in amino acids: CASSQEGEGRYTF. The CDR3 DNA reads TGTGCCAGCAGCCAAGAGGGGGAGGGAAGGTACACCTTC.

The gene calls are TRBV10-3 and TRBJ1-4, with a weak D call TRBD1 (6 bases). Germline CDR1 reads ENHRY; CDR2 reads SYGVKD. This CDR3 is 17 amino acids long. V gave up 2 bases and J gave up 4 bases, with 17 bases separating them. The CDR3 sequence is CAISEPTGGGFNEKLFF. In nucleotides, the CDR3 is TGTGCCATCAGTGAGCCCACGGGGGGGGGCTTTAATGAAAAACTGTTTTTT.

The V gene is TRBV6-5, the J gene TRBJ1-1; D unclear. CDR3 size: 13 residues. Germline CDR1 MNHEY, CDR2 SVGAGI. V lost 10 bases to trimming and J lost 3 bases, with 15 bases between them. CDR3 nucleotides: TGTGCCACCCGGGTGGGCGGGGACACTGAAGCTTTCTTT. As protein: CATRVGGDTEAFF.

This sequence joins TRBV5-5 and TRBJ1-1; 8 nucleotides align to TRBD1. Germline V gene sequence: CDR1 SGHKS, CDR2 YYEKEE (reference sequence). The V segment lost 6 bases and the J segment 3 bases; nucleotides outside the gene matches: 10. The length of the CDR3 is 15 residues. CDR3 sequence reads: CASNLGQGGYTEAFF. The CDR3, as DNA: TGTGCCAGCAACTTAGGACAGGGCGGGTACACTGAAGCTTTCTTT.

The V gene is TRBV29-1, the J gene TRBJ2-7; TRBD2 matches at 12 bases. The CDR3 contains 14 residues. CDR1 is SQVTM and CDR2 is ANQGSEA in the germline V gene. V shed 7 bases and J 7 bases; nucleotides not matched to a gene: 11. CDR3 coding DNA: TGCAGCGCCGGGACTAGCGGGCTGTCGGGGGAGCAGTACTTC. Its translation: CSAGTSGLSGEQYF.

The chain links TRBV7-8 to TRBJ1-1; D may be TRBD1 (5 bases). The germline V and J ends were trimmed by 3 bases and 4 bases, with 12 bases remaining between them. Germline V gives CDR1 SGHVS, CDR2 FQNEAQ. The CDR3 length is 14 residues. CDR3 bases: TGTGCCAGCAGCTTGGACCGGGGGATCACTGAAGCTTTCTTT. Translating it yields CASSLDRGITEAFF.

The chain combines TRBV3-1 (or the pseudogene TRBV3-2) with TRBJ1-1, with 7 bases fitting TRBD1. There are 14 residues in the CDR3. Unmatched junction bases numbered 4, after V lost 3 bases and J lost 3 bases. Germline CDR1 LGHDT, CDR2 YNNKEL (reference sequence). CDR3 region: CASSHADRDTEAFF. The CDR3 nucleotides read TGTGCCAGCAGCCACGCCGACAGGGACACTGAAGCTTTCTTT.

The table lists this clone with a count of one. This sequence joins TRBV3-1 (or the pseudogene TRBV3-2) and TRBJ1-6; perhaps TRBD1 as D (5 bases). Germline lookup yields CDR1 LGHDT and CDR2 YNNKEL (reference sequence). V was shortened by 3 bases and J by 9 bases, with 12 bases between the two germline ends. The CDR3 is 14 amino acids. As DNA, the CDR3 is TGTGCCAGCAGCCAGGGGACCGGGGGTTCACCCCTCCACTTT. Protein product: CASSQGTGGSPLHF.

The V and J genes are TRBV11-3 and TRBJ2-1; the match to TRBD1 covers 7 bases. V lost 5 bases, J lost 6 bases, and 10 bases stayed unmatched. The CDR3 is 15 amino acids. Per germline, CDR1 SGHNT and CDR2 YENEEA. This CDR3 reads CASSLHRGLINEQFF. CDR3 bases: TGTGCCAGCAGCCTCCACAGGGGCCTAATCAATGAGCAGTTCTTC. Full variable domain (missing parts from reference TRBV11-3 and TRBJ2-1): EAGVVQSPRYKIIEKKQPVAFWCNPISGHNTLYWYLQNLGQGPELLIRYENEEAVDDSQLPKDRFSAERLKGVDSTLKIQPAELGDSAVYLCASSLHRGLINEQFFGPGTRLTVL.

This chain uses TRBV6-4 with TRBJ1-6; 8 bases agree with TRBD1. The CDR3 extends over 20 amino acids. Looked up from germline, CDR1 is MRHNA and CDR2 is SNTAGT. With 4 bases clipped from V and 1 base from J, the junction kept 15 bases outside the gene matches. CDR3: CASSAGQGMGTRSYNSPLHF. The CDR3 DNA follows: TGTGCCAGCAGTGCCGGACAGGGTATGGGGACAAGGTCCTATAATTCACCCCTCCACTTT.

The chain couples TRBV6-2 or TRBV6-3 to TRBJ1-2; D might be TRBD1 (5 bases). V was pared by 2 bases and J by 2 bases, with 12 bases between. The CDR3 runs to 15 residues. Germline values: CDR1 MNHEY, CDR2 SVGEGT. CDR3 nucleotides: TGTGCCAGCAGTTACGGAGGGGAGGGGAACTATGGCTACACCTTC. It specifies CASSYGGEGNYGYTF.

The CDR3 loop reads CASSLDNLGTQYF. The DNA of the CDR3 is TGTGCCAGCAGCTTAGATAATCTAGGAACACAGTACTTC. This sequence joins TRBV11-3 and TRBJ2-4; D is unclear. The CDR3 is 13 residues long. CDR1 and CDR2 (germline): SGHNT, YENEEA. V lost 0 bases, J lost 13 bases, and 13 bases lay in between.

The genes are TRBV16 and TRBJ2-7; 11 nucleotides align to TRBD1. The V segment lost 3 bases and the J segment 3 bases; nucleotides outside the gene matches: 4. The CDR3 has 15 residues. In germline, CDR1 is KGHSY, CDR2 FQNENV. The CDR3 region is CASSQSGTGGYEQYF. CDR3 nucleotides: TGTGCCAGCAGCCAGTCCGGGACAGGGGGCTACGAGCAGTACTTC.

The chain is built from TRBV18 and TRBJ2-1; D possibly corresponds to TRBD1 (6 bases). The germline V and J ends were trimmed by 3 bases and 6 bases, with 18 bases remaining between them. This CDR3 contains 16 residues. Germline assignment: CDR1 KGHSH and CDR2 LQKENI. In DNA form, the CDR3 reads TGTGCCAGCTCACCTCAGGACAGTATAGCTTCCAATGAGCAGTTCTTC. It specifies CASSPQDSIASNEQFF.

This chain connects TRBV21-1 to TRBJ1-6; the table calls TRBD1, which could not be checked here. TRBV21-1 is shown as a pseudogene. The CDR3 covers 19 residues. The CDR3 sequence is CASSKADRPLTVYNSPLHF. The CDR3 coding sequence is TGTGCCAGCAGCAAAGCCGACAGGCCACTCACTGTTTATAATTCACCCCTCCACTTT.

The gene calls are TRBV11-2 and TRBJ1-4; 7 nucleotides agree with TRBD1. The V gene's germline CDR1 is SGHAT and CDR2 FQNNGV. This CDR3 has 13 residues. The trim removed 8 bases at V and 8 bases at J, leaving 8 bases unmatched. CDR3 coding DNA: TGTGCCAGCCTCGGGACAGAGGGCGAAAAACTGTTTTTT. Translation: CASLGTEGEKLFF.

The V call is TRBV27, the J call TRBJ1-2; TRBD1 matches at 7 bases. Per the germline V gene, CDR1 is MNHEY and CDR2 is SMNVEV (reference sequence). This CDR3 has 13 amino acids. V lost 4 bases, J lost 4 bases, and 3 bases stayed unmatched. The CDR3 spells CASSSTGAYGYTF. CDR3 in DNA: TGTGCCAGCAGTTCCACAGGGGCCTATGGCTACACCTTC.

A note on this clone: A much larger clone differs by one base, so this may be a read error. Other DNA sequences from this sample encode an identical CDR3 as well. This sequence joins TRBV6-5 and TRBJ1-2, with 8 bases fitting TRBD1. V dropped 5 bases and J dropped 4; count of bases not matched to a gene: 3. Germline lookup yields CDR1 MNHEY and CDR2 SVGAGI. The CDR3 runs to 13 residues. CDR3 protein: CASSPGGGYGYTF. The DNA of the CDR3 is TGTGCCAGCAGTCCAGGGGGCGGCTATGGCTACACCTTC.

The gene calls are TRBV4-1 and TRBJ1-2, with D tentatively TRBD1 (6 bases). CDR1 is MGHRA and CDR2 is YSYEKL in the germline V gene. The germline V and J ends were trimmed by 4 bases and 3 bases, with 15 bases remaining between them. CDR3 size: 15 residues. Here the CDR3 reads CASSRTIAGDYGYTF. For the CDR3, the DNA is TGCGCCAGCAGCCGGACAATTGCAGGGGACTATGGCTACACCTTC.